The 2 T cell receptor beta chains given below trace back to one sample, sequenced in a study of blood T cells in healthy people across ages. A second PCR, run for about 6 to 11 cycles, used a sample-barcoded 5' primer plus a J-beta primer mix. TCRdb reanalysed the 5' RACE reads using MiXCR and keeps one entry per CDR3 protein. The data hold about 1.5 million distinct CDR3 sequences, with about 45% observed a single time. Sequenced material: blood. Source of these receptors: a woman aged 18-35 years in good health.

This clonotype was seen a few times. The V call is TRBV7-9, the J call TRBJ1-2; the D is unclear. Trimming pared 0 bases from V and 4 bases from J, leaving 9 bases between. CDR3 length: 14 residues. Germline V CDR1 and CDR2: SEHNR, FQNEAQ (reference sequence). The CDR3 loop reads CASSLADPSYGYTF. In nucleotides, the CDR3 is TGTGCCAGCAGCTTAGCTGACCCCTCCTATGGCTACACCTTC.

This clonotype was counted only a few times. This chain links TRBV7-2 with TRBJ1-2; 8 nucleotides match TRBD1. The J segment lost 3 bases and the V segment lost 3 bases, leaving 9 bases of the junction unmatched. In germline, CDR1 is SGHTA, CDR2 FQGNSA. This CDR3 spans 16 amino acids. The CDR3 sequence: CASSFRTGNVDYGYTF. CDR3 in DNA: TGTGCCAGCAGCTTTAGGACAGGGAACGTTGACTATGGCTACACCTTC.